This T cell receptor beta chain was sequenced in a study of T cells after yellow fever vaccination. TCRdb used MiXCR to reprocess the 5' RACE reads, holding one entry per CDR3 protein. The sample holds about 340,000 distinct CDR3 sequences, more than 8.5% seen once. Germline CDR1 and CDR2: SGHTA and FQGNSA. The V end lost 5 bases, the J end lost 13 bases, and 18 bases lay between the germline ends. The CDR3 extends over 13 amino acids. The sequences come from PBMCs, collected on the day of the first yellow fever vaccination. The origin of this receptor is a man aged 18 to 29 who received the YFV17D yellow fever vaccine. The V gene is TRBV7-2, the J gene TRBJ2-1; D call uncertain. CDR3 in amino acids: CASSPGSGSPQFF. CDR3 bases: TGTGCCAGCAGCCCGGGCTCTGGTAGTCCCCAGTTCTTC.